This TCR beta chain was recovered during a study of blood T cell repertoires in COVID-19. The CDR3 totals 14 residues. V was clipped by 5 bases and J by 2 bases, with 10 bases between them. Germline CDR1 SGHTA, CDR2 FQGNSA. The assay was immunoSEQ multiplex PCR, and TCRdb's table has in-frame clones only and misses some. The table lists some 300,000 clones, about 91% of them singletons. Only one count was recorded for this clone. Sequenced material: peripheral blood. The TCR sequence derives from a woman in her 30s who had recovered from COVID-19. The chain is built from TRBV7-2 and TRBJ1-3, with a weak D call TRBD1 (5 bases). The CDR3 loop is CASSPGTAGNTIYF. The CDR3 coding sequence is TGTGCCAGCAGCCCCGGGACTGCTGGAAACACCATATATTTT.